This TCR beta chain derives from a study of CD8+CD57+ T cells in acquired aplastic anemia (dated by TCRdb to the late 2010s). In terms of the full investigation: Extracted DNA from sorted CD4+ and CD8+ cells averaged approximately 3 ug, ranging from roughly 0.17 to 30 ug. An average of approximately 9.8 million reads for CD4+ cells and 11 million to 13 million reads for CD8+ cells was obtained from healthy donor samples. The research as a whole found: Between patients and healthy controls, no significant difference in CD8+ Simpson's diversity was found (P=0.060). Some 27 CD8+ CDR3 sequences were found in both patients and controls but appeared to be highly expressed in patients and within the immunodominant clones of the patients.

Genomic DNA was used as template for profiling of TCR beta VDJ combinations and CDR3 sequences. An Illumina HiSeq 2000 was the platform used for TCR repertoire sequencing. The authors processed their data as follows. TRBV/TRBJ rearrangement plots, CDR3 size and DJ length profiles, and Simpson's diversity index were used to evaluate the repertoires. The most abundant DNA sequence in the deep sequencing data was taken as the immunodominant clone. CDR3 amino acid sequences were screened for sharing across subjects and compared with published repertoires and the VDJdb database. TCRdb reprocessed the public reads (quality trimming at Q25 with fastp, clone calling with MiXCR) and kept in-frame beta chains. Identical CDR3 protein sequences are pooled into one entry, listed with their most common genes and DNA. The V and J calls here are based on TCRdb, not the publication. Recorded for this sample are around 190,000 distinct CDR3 sequences; roughly half of them occurred a single time. The ten largest clones capture 15% to 20% of the sample.

Its CDR3 holds 15 amino acids, cysteine through phenylalanine. Left in the record is the CDR3 DNA by itself, 45 bases read in frame from the first base. Looking up the germline V gene yields CDR1 SGHAT and CDR2 FQNNGV. Between the V and J ends, shortened by 1 base and 3 bases respectively, the junction contains 12 bases. TCR repertoires of sorted CD4+ and CD8+ blood T cells from severe aplastic anemia patients and healthy subjects were deep-sequenced in the study. Ficoll-Paque density gradient centrifugation was used to isolate peripheral blood mononuclear cells. CD4+ and CD8+ T cells were sorted by FACS or magnetic beads before DNA extraction. This clonotype occurred a few times. This clone's antigen is unknown. No base qualities exist here, and no much larger clone lies one base off it.

The sample consisted of sorted CD4+, CD8+, or CD8+CD57+ T cells (not recorded which) from PBMCs. The chain is encoded by TRBV11-2 joined to TRBJ2-5, with the identity of the D gene unclear. The clonotype was recovered from a human donor in good health, serving as a control. The DNA is as follows: TGTGCCAGCAGCTTAGCCGGACGTCAAGAAGAGACCCAGTACTTC. Its coded protein is CASSLAGRQEETQYF.